Following are 30 T cell receptor beta chains from one sample sequenced in a study of cytomegalovirus exposure and HLA in healthy donors. In the PCR, 60 Vbeta and 13 Jbeta primers were used. The data were produced by immunoSEQ multiplex PCR, yet TCRdb's version contains in-frame clones alone and is incomplete. Among under 200,000 clones listed, around 68% were seen once. The sequencing sample was made of PBMCs. These receptors all stem from a woman in her thirties or forties in good health and CMV-seropositive.

The CDR3 protein is CASTGGYGYTF. The DNA of the CDR3 is TGTGCCAGCACGGGGGGTTATGGCTACACCTTC. The chain uses TRBV2 and TRBJ1-2; a weak D match, TRBD1 (5 bases). The CDR3 sequence is 11 residues long. Germline V gene data show CDR1 as SNHLY and CDR2 as FYNNEI. Trimming took 7 bases from V and 5 from J, leaving 8 bases between them. Drawing the rest from reference TRBV2 and TRBJ1-2, the complete variable domain is EPEVTQTPSHQVTQMGQEVILRCVPISNHLYFYWYRQILGQKVEFLVSFYNNEISEKSEIFDDQFSVERPDGSNFTLKIRSTKLEDSAMYFCASTGGYGYTFGSGTRLTVV.

This rearrangement joins TRBV7-2 to TRBJ2-5; D remains ambiguous. Judging by the DNA end, TRBJ2-7 fits better; the J call may be wrong. CDR3 length equals 15 residues. The germline gives CDR1 SGHTA, CDR2 FQGNSA. The CDR3 sequence: CASSLSSVGSYEQYF. The CDR3 DNA sequence: TGTGCCAGCAGCTTAAGCAGTGTGGGCTCCTACGAGCAGTACTTC.

This chain links TRBV28 with TRBJ1-1; TRBD1 agrees at 10 bases. Germline assignment: CDR1 MDHEN and CDR2 SYDVKM. The CDR3 has 17 amino acids. With V trimmed by 6 bases and J by 1 base, 11 bases remained unmatched. This chain's CDR3 is CASRRPGQGFGNTEAFF. CDR3 DNA: TGTGCCAGCAGACGACCGGGACAGGGGTTTGGGAACACTGAAGCTTTCTTT.

This clone was seen a few times. J is TRBJ1-2 and V is TRBV19, with D possibly being TRBD1 (6 bases). Trimming stripped 7 bases from V and 2 bases from J, with 14 bases between. The CDR3 extends over 14 amino acids. Germline CDR1 is LNHDA and CDR2 is SQIVND (reference sequence). The CDR3 loop is CASNPTGANYGYTF. CDR3 DNA: TGTGCCAGTAACCCGACAGGAGCGAACTATGGCTACACCTTC. Full variable domain (missing parts from reference TRBV19 and TRBJ1-2): DGGITQSPKYLFRKEGQNVTLSCEQNLNHDAMYWYRQDPGQGLRLIYYSQIVNDFQKGDIAEGYSVSREKKESFPLTVTSAQKNPTAFYLCASNPTGANYGYTFGSGTRLTVV.

This clone has more than one count but fewer than ten. The chain couples TRBV15 to TRBJ1-5; no reliable D call. Germline V gives CDR1 LNHNV, CDR2 YYDKDF (reference sequence). CDR3 length: 13 residues. V gave up 0 bases and J gave up 5 bases, with 5 bases separating them. The CDR3 nucleotides read TGTGCCACCAGCAGAGATATCGATCAGCCCCAGCATTTT. It specifies CATSRDIDQPQHF.

The chain carries TRBV19 and TRBJ1-2, with D possibly matching TRBD1 (5 bases). The CDR3 has 15 amino acids. The germline V and J ends were trimmed by 7 bases and 2 bases, with 17 bases remaining between them. CDR1 LNHDA and CDR2 SQIVND come from the germline V gene (reference sequence). The CDR3 region has the DNA TGTGCCAGTAACAATAGGAGGGGAAACAACTATGGCTACACCTTC. Encoded protein: CASNNRRGNNYGYTF.

This chain links TRBV19 with TRBJ1-5; TRBD1 matches 12 bases. The CDR3 totals 16 residues. Unmatched junction bases numbered 8, after V lost 6 bases and J lost 5 bases. Germline V lookup: CDR1 LNHDA, CDR2 SQIVND (reference sequence). The CDR3 DNA reads TGTGCCAGTAGGGGAACCGGGACAGGGGGCTATCAGCCCCAGCATTTT. It translates to CASRGTGTGGYQPQHF.

V and J are TRBV6-5 and TRBJ2-1; 10 nucleotides agree with TRBD1. V was pared by 0 bases and J by 4 bases, with 3 bases of the junction left unmatched. CDR1 and CDR2 from the germline V gene are MNHEY and SVGAGI. The CDR3 has 16 amino acids. This CDR3 is CASSYSLGQGYNEQFF. CDR3 DNA: TGTGCCAGCAGTTACTCGTTGGGACAGGGGTACAATGAGCAGTTCTTC.

This chain joins TRBV6-1 and TRBJ2-3, with 8 bases identical to TRBD1. This CDR3 has 17 amino acids. The germline CDR1 and CDR2 sequences are MNHNS and SASEGT. J lost 5 bases, V lost 0 bases, and 10 bases had no gene match. The CDR3 nucleotides read TGTGCCAGCAGTGAAGCGATGGGACAGGTGACCCGAGATACGCAGTATTTT. Translated: CASSEAMGQVTRDTQYF.

This chain joins TRBV6-5 and TRBJ2-7, with a weak D call TRBD1 (6 bases). The CDR3 extends over 15 amino acids. The germline V gene encodes CDR1 MNHEY and CDR2 SVGAGI. V lost 4 bases to trimming and J lost 3 bases, with 16 bases between them. In DNA, the CDR3 is TGTGCCAGCAGTTCCCTTCGACAGGTTTACTACGAGCAGTACTTC. It translates to CASSSLRQVYYEQYF.

In this sample, this clone turned up a few times. J is TRBJ1-1 and V is TRBV29-1; the D is unclear. Trimming stripped 5 bases from V and 5 bases from J, with 3 bases between. This CDR3 region has 9 residues. CDR1 and CDR2 (germline): SQVTM, ANQGSEA. CDR3 protein: CSVQTEAFF. CDR3 nucleotide sequence: TGCAGCGTTCAGACTGAAGCTTTCTTT.

The chain uses TRBV6-5 and TRBJ2-5; 8 nucleotides line up with TRBD2. Trimming at V came to 6 bases and at J to 1 base, leaving 7 bases not matched to a gene. CDR3 length: 15 residues. From germline, CDR1 is MNHEY and CDR2 SVGAGI. Here the CDR3 DNA reads TGTGCCAGCAGCGGTAGCGGGGTAACCCAAGAGACCCAGTACTTC. Translation: CASSGSGVTQETQYF.

The V gene is TRBV7-2, the J gene TRBJ1-6, with 7 bases identical to TRBD1. Per germline, CDR1 SGHTA and CDR2 FQGNSA. The CDR3 totals 15 residues. Trimming removed 5 bases from V and 7 bases from J; junction bases left unmatched: 8. CDR3 amino acids: CASSADRVGNSPLHF. CDR3 coding DNA: TGTGCCAGCAGCGCCGACAGGGTGGGGAATTCACCCCTCCACTTT. Together with reference TRBV7-2 and TRBJ1-6, the CDR3 gives the full variable domain: GAGVSQSPSNKVTEKGKDVELRCDPISGHTALYWYRQSLGQGLEFLIYFQGNSAPDKSGLPSDRFSAERTGGSVSTLTIQRTQQEDSAVYLCASSADRVGNSPLHFGNGTRLTVT.

CDR3 sequence (DNA): TGTGCCAGCAGCTTAGGGCCCACGACTAGCGGGTACTCCTACGAGCAGTACTTC. Translated, it gives CASSLGPTTSGYSYEQYF. This rearrangement joins TRBV7-8 to TRBJ2-7; 10 bases are shared with TRBD2. Germline CDR1 and CDR2: SGHVS and FQNEAQ. The CDR3 is 18 residues long. With V trimmed by 1 base and J by 0 bases, 9 bases remained unmatched. Complete variable domain (other parts from reference TRBV7-8 and TRBJ2-7): GAGVSQSPRYKVAKRGQDVALRCDPISGHVSLFWYQQALGQGPEFLTYFQNEAQLDKSGLPSDRFFAERPEGSVSTLKIQRTQQEDSAVYLCASSLGPTTSGYSYEQYFGPGTRLTVT.

This chain joins TRBV6-1 and TRBJ2-7; TRBD2 agrees at 12 bases. CDR3 length equals 18 residues. Trimming at V came to 0 bases and at J to 3 bases, leaving 9 bases not matched to a gene. CDR1 and CDR2 (germline): MNHNS, SASEGT. CDR3 bases: TGTGCCAGCAGTGAAGCTTTCTTCAGGACTAGCGGGGTCTACGAGCAGTACTTC. It codes for CASSEAFFRTSGVYEQYF.

The genes are TRBV6-1 and TRBJ2-7; D is ambiguous. Trimming stripped 1 base from V and 2 bases from J, with 9 bases between. Germline V CDR1 and CDR2: MNHNS, SASEGT. The CDR3 loop spans 14 amino acids. CDR3 nucleotides: TGTGCCAGCAGTGAAGTTAAGAGTCCCTACGAGCAGTACTTC. The encoded protein is CASSEVKSPYEQYF.

The chain carries TRBV6-5 and TRBJ2-7, with 8 bases lining up with TRBD1. The V gene's germline CDR1 is MNHEY and CDR2 SVGAGI. The V gene end was trimmed by 0 bases and the J gene end by 2 bases; junction bases not matched to a gene: 3. CDR3 length: 15 amino acids. The CDR3 reads CASSYSTGAAYEQYF. The CDR3 nucleotides are TGTGCCAGCAGTTACTCGACAGGGGCAGCCTACGAGCAGTACTTC.

The chain joins TRBV10-3 to TRBJ2-7, with 10 bases matching TRBD2. V shed 8 bases, J shed 7 bases, and the junction held 8 bases outside the gene matches. The CDR3 totals 13 residues. Germline V gene lookup returns CDR1 ENHRY and CDR2 SYGVKD. CDR3 nucleotide sequence: TGTGCCATCGGCCGAGCGGGAGGGGAGGAGCAGTACTTC. The encoded protein is CAIGRAGGEEQYF.

This clone appeared a few times. The chain employs TRBV9 and TRBJ2-7; perhaps TRBD2 as D (6 bases). CDR1 and CDR2 from the germline V gene are SGDLS and YYNGEE. The CDR3 extends over 15 amino acids. Trimming removed 0 bases from V and 5 bases from J, with 15 bases in between. This chain's CDR3 is CASSVDPGEGDEQYF. DNA for the CDR3: TGTGCCAGCAGCGTAGATCCGGGAGAAGGCGACGAGCAGTACTTC. Supplemented by reference TRBV9 and TRBJ2-7, the full variable domain reads DSGVTQTPKHLITATGQRVTLRCSPRSGDLSVYWYQQSLDQGLQFLIQYYNGEERAKGNILERFSAQQFPDLHSELNLSSLELGDSALYFCASSVDPGEGDEQYFGPGTRLTVT.

V and J are TRBV13 and TRBJ2-5; a weak D match, TRBD1 (6 bases). The DNA end favors TRBJ2-7, so the J call may be wrong. The CDR3 has 15 residues. The germline CDR1 and CDR2 sequences are PRHDT and FYEKMQ (reference sequence). The CDR3, as DNA: TGTGCCAGCAGCTTTGGACGGGGACATTCCTACGAGCAGTACTTC. Translating it yields CASSFGRGHSYEQYF.

This clone was detected only a few times. This chain uses TRBV6-5 with TRBJ1-1; D unresolved. Germline lookup yields CDR1 MNHEY and CDR2 SVGAGI. The V and J ends lost 0 bases and 0 bases respectively, with 11 bases between them. The CDR3 covers 16 residues. DNA of the CDR3: TGTGCCAGCAGTTACTCGAGGTTGAGTTTGAACACTGAAGCTTTCTTT. It codes for CASSYSRLSLNTEAFF.

This chain links TRBV13 with TRBJ1-1; tentative D call: TRBD1 (6 bases). The CDR3 spans 15 residues. V was pared by 1 base and J by 2 bases, with 11 bases between. From germline, CDR1 is PRHDT and CDR2 FYEKMQ (reference sequence). The CDR3 bases are TGTGCCAGCAGCTTAGTGGACAGAGGAAACACTGAAGCTTTCTTT. Translation gives CASSLVDRGNTEAFF. Complete variable domain (other parts from reference TRBV13 and TRBJ1-1): AAGVIQSPRHLIKEKRETATLKCYPIPRHDTVYWYQQGPGQDPQFLISFYEKMQSDKGSIPDRFSAQQFSDYHSELNMSSLELGDSALYFCASSLVDRGNTEAFFGQGTRLTVV.

DNA for the CDR3: TGTGCCAGCAGTAACTCCGGGACTTCTTCCTCCTACAATGAGCAGTTCTTC. Translated: CASSNSGTSSSYNEQFF. The V gene is TRBV28, the J gene TRBJ2-1; possibly TRBD2 for D (6 bases). The CDR3 is 17 residues long. With 5 bases removed from V and 0 bases from J, the gap between germline ends came to 17 bases. The germline V gene has CDR1 MDHEN and CDR2 SYDVKM.

This clone was observed a few times. Being one base from a much bigger clone, this may be a read error. The chain links TRBV6-5 to TRBJ1-2, with 9 bases matching TRBD1. This CDR3 has 14 residues. CDR1 and CDR2 from the germline V gene are MNHEY and SVGAGI. CDR3 sequence: CASRTQGARYGYPF. Written as DNA, the CDR3 is TGTGCCAGCAGAACACAGGGGGCAAGGTATGGCTACCCCTTC.

CDR3 loop: CASSKGQESTDTQYF. For the CDR3, the DNA is TGCGCCAGCAGCAAGGGACAGGAGAGCACAGATACGCAGTATTTT. The genes are TRBV5-1 and TRBJ2-3; TRBD1 agrees at 8 bases. Per germline, CDR1 SGHRS and CDR2 YFSETQ. The V and J ends lost 4 bases and 0 bases, in that order; junction bases with no gene match: 4. CDR3 length: 15 residues. Full variable domain (remainder filled in from reference TRBV5-1 and TRBJ2-3): KAGVTQTPRYLIKTRGQQVTLSCSPISGHRSVSWYQQTPGQGLQFLFEYFSETQRNKGNFPGRFSGRQFSNSRSEMNVSTLELGDSALYLCASSKGQESTDTQYFGPGTRLTVL.

This clone was counted a few times. The V gene is TRBV4-1, the J gene TRBJ2-1; 10 positions match TRBD2. V shed 4 bases, J shed 5 bases, and the junction held 5 bases outside the gene matches. From germline, CDR1 is MGHRA and CDR2 YSYEKL. The CDR3 runs to 15 residues. CDR3 in amino acids: CASSRGTSDHNEQFF. DNA for the CDR3: TGCGCCAGCAGCCGAGGGACTAGCGATCACAATGAGCAGTTCTTC.

This rearrangement joins TRBV7-2 to TRBJ1-5; D remains ambiguous. Trimming cost V 5 bases and J 4 bases, with 15 bases left between them. In germline, CDR1 is SGHTA, CDR2 FQGNSA. This CDR3 region has 15 residues. The CDR3 loop is CASSPRPYGNQPQHF. DNA of the CDR3: TGTGCCAGCAGCCCGCGACCCTACGGGAATCAGCCCCAGCATTTT. Using reference TRBV7-2 and TRBJ1-5 for the parts outside the CDR3, the full variable domain is GAGVSQSPSNKVTEKGKDVELRCDPISGHTALYWYRQSLGQGLEFLIYFQGNSAPDKSGLPSDRFSAERTGGSVSTLTIQRTQQEDSAVYLCASSPRPYGNQPQHFGDGTRLSIL.

The chain is built from TRBV6-6 and TRBJ2-1; 9 nucleotides align to TRBD2. Per germline, CDR1 MNHNY and CDR2 SVGAGI (reference sequence). The CDR3 consists of 15 residues. J lost 4 bases, V lost 9 bases, and 10 bases had no gene match. CDR3 residues: CASISGGGGYNEQFF. The CDR3 DNA reads as TGTGCCAGTATAAGCGGCGGGGGGGGGTACAATGAGCAGTTCTTC.

This chain links TRBV5-4 with TRBJ1-4, with 8 positions matching TRBD1. The CDR3 extends over 15 amino acids. Unmatched junction bases numbered 8, after V lost 5 bases and J lost 5 bases. Germline assignment: CDR1 SGHNT and CDR2 YYREEE (reference sequence). The CDR3 DNA sequence: TGTGCCAGCAGTCTTACAGGGGGTTCCAATGAAAAACTGTTTTTT. This codes for CASSLTGGSNEKLFF.

As for this clone: A read error may account for a junction end that differs from germline. The J gene is TRBJ2-7, the V gene TRBV7-9; a possible D gene is TRBD2 (6 bases). This CDR3 is 15 amino acids long. Germline V lookup: CDR1 SEHNR, CDR2 FQNEAQ (reference sequence). CDR3 coding DNA: TGTTCCAGCAGCTTATTGGCTAGCGAGGCCTACGAGCAGTACTTC. Encoded protein: CSSSLLASEAYEQYF.